A selection of T cell receptor beta chains follows, all from one sample in a study of cytomegalovirus exposure and HLA in healthy donors. TCRdb's copy holds only in-frame clones and misses some; the assay was immunoSEQ multiplex PCR. Seen here are approximately 140,000 clones, approximately 80% observed once, and the top ten hold roughly 4%. The sequenced sample consisted of PBMCs. These receptor sequences come from a man aged 18 to 30 in good health and CMV-seronegative. CDR3s include the opening cysteine and the closing phenylalanine or tryptophan. Each record gives: CDR3 DNA, CDR3 protein, V gene, D gene, J gene, clone size. D genes are given only for firm matches. Clone sizes are given selectively: once, few, many, or a class where the clone is expanded.

CDR3nt: TGTGCCAGCACCACCGGGACAGGGGACGAGCAGTACTTC
CDR3aa: CASTTGTGDEQYF
v_gene: TRBV7-6
d_gene: TRBD1
j_gene: TRBJ2-7
abundance: once

CDR3nt: TGTGCCAGCAGCTTAGATCGGGGGATGCCCTACGAGCAGTACTTC
CDR3aa: CASSLDRGMPYEQYF
v_gene: TRBV7-2
d_gene: .
j_gene: TRBJ2-7
abundance: .

CDR3nt: TGTGCCAGCGGACAAACTAGCGGAGCTTACGAGCAGTACTTC
CDR3aa: CASGQTSGAYEQYF
v_gene: TRBV2
d_gene: TRBD2
j_gene: TRBJ2-7
abundance: .

CDR3nt: TGTGCCAGCAGCTTAGAAGCGGGGCTAGCGGGAGGGGTATCGAATGAGCAGTTCTTC
CDR3aa: CASSLEAGLAGGVSNEQFF
v_gene: TRBV11-2
d_gene: TRBD2
j_gene: TRBJ2-1
abundance: .

CDR3nt: TGTGCCAGCACCCCCGACAGATCTAATGAAAAACTGTTTTTT
CDR3aa: CASTPDRSNEKLFF
v_gene: TRBV11-3
d_gene: .
j_gene: TRBJ1-4
abundance: .

CDR3nt: TGTGCCAGCAGCTCCTCGAGGGGCACAGATACGCAGTATTTT
CDR3aa: CASSSSRGTDTQYF
v_gene: TRBV11-3
d_gene: .
j_gene: TRBJ2-3
abundance: once

CDR3nt: TGTGCCAACAAAGCGGGAGGGCCGGATACCGGGGAGCTGTTTTTT
CDR3aa: CANKAGGPDTGELFF
v_gene: TRBV2
d_gene: TRBD2
j_gene: TRBJ2-2
abundance: .

CDR3nt: TGTGCCAGCAGTCTGGGACAGGGGGCGAAAACCGGGGAGCTGTTTTTT
CDR3aa: CASSLGQGAKTGELFF
v_gene: TRBV2
d_gene: TRBD1
j_gene: TRBJ2-2
abundance: .

CDR3nt: TGCGCCAGCAGCTACAATCAGGGCGAGCAGTACTTC
CDR3aa: CASSYNQGEQYF
v_gene: TRBV5-1
d_gene: .
j_gene: TRBJ2-7
abundance: .

CDR3nt: TGTGCCAGTAGTACTGACAGGGACACTGAAGCTTTCTTT
CDR3aa: CASSTDRDTEAFF
v_gene: TRBV19
d_gene: TRBD1
j_gene: TRBJ1-1
abundance: .

CDR3nt: TGCAGCGTTGAAGAAGAGACCCGGGACAGGGGGCCCCCTGGCTATGGCTACACCTTC
CDR3aa: CSVEEETRDRGPPGYGYTF
v_gene: TRBV29-1
d_gene: TRBD1
j_gene: TRBJ1-2
abundance: .

CDR3nt: TGTGCCAGCAGTACAGCCTCTGGAAACACCATATATTTT
CDR3aa: CASSTASGNTIYF
v_gene: TRBV11-3
d_gene: .
j_gene: TRBJ1-3
abundance: .

CDR3nt: TGTGCCAGCAGCTTAACGGGACTGACTTATGGCTACACCTTC
CDR3aa: CASSLTGLTYGYTF
v_gene: TRBV7-9
d_gene: .
j_gene: TRBJ1-2
abundance: .

CDR3nt: TGTGCCAGCAGCTTATTCGGACAGAGCCCGTACTTC
CDR3aa: CASSLFGQSPYF
v_gene: TRBV7-6
d_gene: .
j_gene: TRBJ2-7
abundance: .

CDR3nt: TGTGCCAGCAGTGAAGGGACAGAGCAGTACTTC
CDR3aa: CASSEGTEQYF
v_gene: TRBV6-1
d_gene: .
j_gene: TRBJ2-5
abundance: once

CDR3nt: TGTGCCAGCAAAGGACAGGGATCGAACACCGGGGAGCTGTTTTTT
CDR3aa: CASKGQGSNTGELFF
v_gene: TRBV2
d_gene: TRBD1
j_gene: TRBJ2-2
abundance: .

CDR3nt: TGTGCCAGCAGCGTAGCTTCCAGCGGGGGAGGGGGTAATGAGCAGTTCTTC
CDR3aa: CASSVASSGGGGNEQFF
v_gene: TRBV9
d_gene: TRBD2
j_gene: TRBJ2-1
abundance: .

CDR3nt: TGTGCCAGTGGTGTAGCGGGAAGGTTCGATGAGCAGTTCTTC
CDR3aa: CASGVAGRFDEQFF
v_gene: TRBV6-1
d_gene: TRBD2
j_gene: TRBJ2-1
abundance: .

CDR3nt: TGCGCCAGCAGTGAGGTTGCGGGGTCGACCTACGAGCAGTACTTC
CDR3aa: CASSEVAGSTYEQYF
v_gene: TRBV10-1
d_gene: .
j_gene: TRBJ2-7
abundance: .

CDR3nt: TGTGCCAGCAGCTCGACAACAGGGAGAGTTGGAAACACCATATATTTT
CDR3aa: CASSSTTGRVGNTIYF
v_gene: TRBV11-3
d_gene: .
j_gene: TRBJ1-3
abundance: .

CDR3nt: TGTGCCAGCAGAAAAGAGGAGGAAAAACTGTTTTTT
CDR3aa: CASRKEEEKLFF
v_gene: TRBV2
d_gene: .
j_gene: TRBJ1-4
abundance: .

CDR3nt: TGCGCCAGCAGTGAGGGACAGGGCTATGGCTACACCTTC
CDR3aa: CASSEGQGYGYTF
v_gene: TRBV10-2
d_gene: TRBD1
j_gene: TRBJ1-2
abundance: .

CDR3nt: TGCGCCAGCAGCTTCGGGGGTGAAGCTTTCTTT
CDR3aa: CASSFGGEAFF
v_gene: TRBV5-1
d_gene: .
j_gene: TRBJ1-1
abundance: few

CDR3nt: TGTGCCAGCAGTTTGGACAGAGAGACCCAGTACTTC
CDR3aa: CASSLDRETQYF
v_gene: TRBV2
d_gene: .
j_gene: TRBJ2-5
abundance: .

CDR3nt: TGTGCCAGCAGCCTACAGGCGGAGAATGAGCAGTTCTTC
CDR3aa: CASSLQAENEQFF
v_gene: TRBV14
d_gene: .
j_gene: TRBJ2-1
abundance: .

CDR3nt: TGCGCCAGCAGCTGGGAAGGGAGGATGAACACTGAAGCTTTCTTT
CDR3aa: CASSWEGRMNTEAFF
v_gene: TRBV5-1
d_gene: .
j_gene: TRBJ1-1
abundance: .

CDR3nt: TGTGCCTGGAGGACCCAGACTCAGCTATTTAAGGATAGCAATCAGCCCCAGCATTTT
CDR3aa: CAWRTQTQLFKDSNQPQHF
v_gene: TRBV30
d_gene: .
j_gene: TRBJ1-5
abundance: .

CDR3nt: TGTGCCAGCGGGGTGGGTCTGGCTAACTATGGCTACACCTTC
CDR3aa: CASGVGLANYGYTF
v_gene: TRBV19
d_gene: .
j_gene: TRBJ1-2
abundance: .

CDR3nt: TGTGCCAGCAGTTCCGGGACTAGCGGCTCCGAGCAGTACTTC
CDR3aa: CASSSGTSGSEQYF
v_gene: TRBV27
d_gene: TRBD2
j_gene: TRBJ2-7
abundance: .

CDR3nt: TGTGCCAGCGGGCAGCGGCCCACAGATACGCAGTATTTT
CDR3aa: CASGQRPTDTQYF
v_gene: TRBV9
d_gene: .
j_gene: TRBJ2-3
abundance: .

CDR3nt: TGTGCCAGTAGTATGCAGGGGGGCAGTTTTATTGAGCAGTTCTTC
CDR3aa: CASSMQGGSFIEQFF
v_gene: TRBV19
d_gene: .
j_gene: TRBJ2-1
abundance: .

CDR3nt: TGTGCCAGCAGCACCGGACAGGGCTACCCCTACGAGCAGTACTTC
CDR3aa: CASSTGQGYPYEQYF
v_gene: TRBV28
d_gene: TRBD1
j_gene: TRBJ2-7
abundance: .

CDR3nt: TGTGCCAGCAGTGCTCCCCCCCCTAGAGACGAGCAGTACTTC
CDR3aa: CASSAPPPRDEQYF
v_gene: TRBV25-1
d_gene: .
j_gene: TRBJ2-7
abundance: .

CDR3nt: TGTGCCAGCAGCTCCGGGACTGGGGCAGATACGCAGTATTTT
CDR3aa: CASSSGTGADTQYF
v_gene: TRBV6-4
d_gene: .
j_gene: TRBJ2-3
abundance: .

CDR3nt: TGTGCCAGCACCCCCGCGGATGGTACCTATGGCTACACCTTC
CDR3aa: CASTPADGTYGYTF
v_gene: TRBV6-5
d_gene: .
j_gene: TRBJ1-2
abundance: .

CDR3nt: TGCGCCAGCAGCCCTCTCGGAGGGTCGGTGGAGCAGTACTTC
CDR3aa: CASSPLGGSVEQYF
v_gene: TRBV5-1
d_gene: .
j_gene: TRBJ2-7
abundance: few

CDR3nt: TGTGCCAGCAGACACAGGGGGGAAAACAATGAGCAGTTCTTC
CDR3aa: CASRHRGENNEQFF
v_gene: TRBV6-5
d_gene: TRBD1
j_gene: TRBJ2-1
abundance: .

CDR3nt: TGTGCCAGCAGACAGGGAGGGGTGGACTATGGCTACACCTTC
CDR3aa: CASRQGGVDYGYTF
v_gene: TRBV6-5
d_gene: .
j_gene: TRBJ1-2
abundance: .

CDR3nt: TGTGCCAGCAGTTACCCCGCCTCGGCGTACAGGATTTTT
CDR3aa: CASSYPASAYRIF
v_gene: TRBV6-5
d_gene: .
j_gene: TRBJ2-3
abundance: .

CDR3nt: TGCGCCAGCAGCCCGACAGGGGGGGATCTGGATTCACCCCTCCACTTT
CDR3aa: CASSPTGGDLDSPLHF
v_gene: TRBV5-1
d_gene: TRBD1
j_gene: TRBJ1-6
abundance: .

CDR3nt: TGTGCCAGCAGTACAGGGTCGACCTACGAGCAGTACTTC
CDR3aa: CASSTGSTYEQYF
v_gene: TRBV28
d_gene: .
j_gene: TRBJ2-7
abundance: .

CDR3nt: TGTGCCAGCAGCCAATTCGGGCTAGCGGGGGACACCGGGGAGCTGTTTTTT
CDR3aa: CASSQFGLAGDTGELFF
v_gene: TRBV16
d_gene: TRBD2
j_gene: TRBJ2-2
abundance: .

CDR3nt: TGTGCCAGCAGTTATGGATCGACAGGGGTTACCTACGAGCAGTACTTC
CDR3aa: CASSYGSTGVTYEQYF
v_gene: TRBV6-5
d_gene: TRBD1
j_gene: TRBJ2-7
abundance: .

CDR3nt: TGTGCCAGCAGTTTATCGGGTTTGGGGCAGGGAAAGCCCCAGCATTTT
CDR3aa: CASSLSGLGQGKPQHF
v_gene: TRBV27
d_gene: .
j_gene: TRBJ1-5
abundance: .

CDR3nt: TGTGCCAGCAGCCTTTGGGACAATCAACGCTCCTATAATTCACCCCTCCACTTT
CDR3aa: CASSLWDNQRSYNSPLHF
v_gene: TRBV7-9
d_gene: .
j_gene: TRBJ1-6
abundance: .

CDR3nt: TGTGCCAGCAGCTTAGCATACCTCAGGGTCCTGAACTATGGCTACACCTTC
CDR3aa: CASSLAYLRVLNYGYTF
v_gene: TRBV13
d_gene: .
j_gene: TRBJ1-2
abundance: .

CDR3nt: TGCGCCAGCAGCTTGGGCCTAGCGGGAGTAGATGAGCAGTTCTTC
CDR3aa: CASSLGLAGVDEQFF
v_gene: TRBV5-1
d_gene: TRBD2
j_gene: TRBJ2-1
abundance: .

CDR3nt: TGTGCCAGCAGCCAGTCGAATCGGGGCACTGAAGCTTTCTTT
CDR3aa: CASSQSNRGTEAFF
v_gene: TRBV7-2
d_gene: .
j_gene: TRBJ1-1
abundance: .

CDR3nt: TGCGCCAGCAGCTTGACTGGAGCGGCTGAGCAGTTCTTC
CDR3aa: CASSLTGAAEQFF
v_gene: TRBV5-1
d_gene: .
j_gene: TRBJ2-1
abundance: few

CDR3nt: TGTGCCAGCAGTTCCCAAATACCCCCCGTCGGGCTAGCGGGGATCAATGAGCAGTTCTTC
CDR3aa: CASSSQIPPVGLAGINEQFF
v_gene: TRBV27
d_gene: TRBD2
j_gene: TRBJ2-1
abundance: .

CDR3nt: TGTGCCAGCAGTTGGACAGGGGGCCCACGAACCTATGGCTACACCTTC
CDR3aa: CASSWTGGPRTYGYTF
v_gene: TRBV6-4
d_gene: TRBD1
j_gene: TRBJ1-2
abundance: .

CDR3nt: TGTGCCAGCAGCGTAGCAGGCGTAAACTATGGCTACACCTTC
CDR3aa: CASSVAGVNYGYTF
v_gene: TRBV9
d_gene: .
j_gene: TRBJ1-2
abundance: .

CDR3nt: TGTGCCAGCAGTAAGGGGACTGAGTTCCAAGAGACCCAGTACTTC
CDR3aa: CASSKGTEFQETQYF
v_gene: TRBV2
d_gene: .
j_gene: TRBJ2-5
abundance: .